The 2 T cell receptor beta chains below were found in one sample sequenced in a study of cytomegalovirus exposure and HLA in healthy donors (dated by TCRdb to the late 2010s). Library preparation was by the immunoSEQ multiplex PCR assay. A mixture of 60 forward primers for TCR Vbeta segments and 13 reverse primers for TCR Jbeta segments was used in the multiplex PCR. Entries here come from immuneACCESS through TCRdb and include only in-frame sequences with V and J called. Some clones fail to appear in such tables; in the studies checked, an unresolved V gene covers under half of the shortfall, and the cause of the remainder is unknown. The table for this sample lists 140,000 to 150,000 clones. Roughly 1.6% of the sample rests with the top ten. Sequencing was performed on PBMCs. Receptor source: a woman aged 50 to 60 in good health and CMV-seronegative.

CDR3 region: CASSQAVVADSSYEQYF. For the CDR3, the DNA is TGTGCCAGCAGCCAAGCAGTAGTAGCGGATAGCTCCTACGAGCAGTACTTC. This sequence joins TRBV4-2 and TRBJ2-7, with a tentative D call TRBD2 (6 bases). Trimming cost V 1 base and J 0 bases, with 16 bases left between them. CDR1 and CDR2 (germline): LGHNA, YNFKEQ. The CDR3 extends over 17 amino acids.

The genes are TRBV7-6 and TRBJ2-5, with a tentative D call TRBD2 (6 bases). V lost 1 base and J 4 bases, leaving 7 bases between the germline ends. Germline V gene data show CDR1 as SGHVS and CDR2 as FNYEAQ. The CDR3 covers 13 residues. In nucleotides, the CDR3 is TGTGCCAGCAGCTTAGGGGGGGTAGAGACCCAGTACTTC. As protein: CASSLGGVETQYF.